One and the same sample provided the 2 T cell receptor beta chains below, sequenced in a study of blood T cell repertoires in COVID-19. Only in-frame clones appear in the TCRdb table, and some are missing; sequencing was by immunoSEQ multiplex PCR. The table lists about 54,000 clones, 80% to 90% of them singletons. Sequenced: peripheral blood. Source of these receptors: a human donor in a cohort sampled during active COVID-19.

The rearrangement uses TRBV6-5 and TRBJ1-2; 9 bases are a match to TRBD1. Germline CDR1 reads MNHEY; CDR2 reads SVGAGI. The length of the CDR3 is 13 residues. Unmatched junction bases numbered 3, after V lost 6 bases and J lost 4 bases. The chain's CDR3 is CASSRGQGYGYTF. The CDR3 DNA follows: TGTGCCAGCAGCAGGGGACAGGGCTATGGCTACACCTTC.

This clone was observed a few times. The chain combines TRBV15 with TRBJ1-5; tentative D call: TRBD1 (5 bases). CDR3 length: 15 residues. The germline V gene encodes CDR1 LNHNV and CDR2 YYDKDF (reference sequence). Trimming took off 0 bases at V and 5 bases at J, with 11 bases between the two ends. The CDR3 DNA is TGTGCCACCAGCAGAGATCAGACAGAATATCAGCCCCAGCATTTT. This gives the protein CATSRDQTEYQPQHF.